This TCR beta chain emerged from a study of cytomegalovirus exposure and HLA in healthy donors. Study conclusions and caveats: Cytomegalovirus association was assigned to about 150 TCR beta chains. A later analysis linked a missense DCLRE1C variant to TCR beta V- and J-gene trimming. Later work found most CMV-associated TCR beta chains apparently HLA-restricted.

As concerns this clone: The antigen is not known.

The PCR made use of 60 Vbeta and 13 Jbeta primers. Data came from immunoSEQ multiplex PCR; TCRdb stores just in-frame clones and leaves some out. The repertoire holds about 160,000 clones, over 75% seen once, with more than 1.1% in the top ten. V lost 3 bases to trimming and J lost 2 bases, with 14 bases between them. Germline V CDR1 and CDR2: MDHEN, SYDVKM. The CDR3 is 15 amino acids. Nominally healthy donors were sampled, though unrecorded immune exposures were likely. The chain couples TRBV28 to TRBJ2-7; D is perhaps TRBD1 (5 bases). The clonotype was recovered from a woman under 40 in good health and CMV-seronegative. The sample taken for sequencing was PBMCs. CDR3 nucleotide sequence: TGTGCCAGCAGTTTGCCCCAGGGAATCCCCTACGAGCAGTACTTC. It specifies CASSLPQGIPYEQYF.